The 30 T cell receptor beta chains in this list originate from one sample, sequenced in a study of blood T cell repertoires in COVID-19 (dated by TCRdb to 2020 to 2021). Library construction relied on the immunoSEQ multiplex PCR assay. TCRdb holds this immuneACCESS table with in-frame rearrangements only. Some clones are missing; in checked studies, unresolved V genes explain under half, and the rest has no known cause. Within this sample are about 390,000 clones, with around 87% of them counted one time only. The ten largest clonotypes hold 2% to 2.5% of the sample. The sequencing input was peripheral blood. The receptors come from a woman aged 60-75 years with COVID-19, enrolled during active disease.

The J gene is TRBJ2-3, the V gene TRBV27; no firm D call. Trimming removed 1 base at V and 0 bases at J, with 14 bases between. The length of the CDR3 is 17 residues. The germline CDR1 and CDR2 sequences are MNHEY and SMNVEV (reference sequence). CDR3 sequence reads: CASSLFWAATSTDTQYF. The CDR3 nucleotides are TGTGCCAGCAGTTTATTTTGGGCAGCTACTAGCACAGATACGCAGTATTTT.

The rearrangement links TRBV28 to TRBJ2-5; 7 nucleotides match TRBD1. The V gene's germline CDR1 is MDHEN and CDR2 SYDVKM. The CDR3 is 15 amino acids. J lost 5 bases, V lost 3 bases, and 9 bases had no gene match. The chain's CDR3 is CASSFTTGMVETQYF. CDR3 sequence (DNA): TGTGCCAGCAGTTTCACGACAGGGATGGTGGAGACCCAGTACTTC.

The chain has TRBV5-1 and TRBJ1-6; TRBD1 aligns across 7 bases. Germline CDR1 reads SGHRS; CDR2 reads YFSETQ. V gave up 2 bases and J gave up 4 bases; unmatched junction bases: 3. The CDR3 totals 15 residues. CDR3 amino acids: CASSLPGQYNSPLHF. CDR3 nucleotide sequence: TGCGCCAGCAGCTTACCGGGACAGTATAATTCACCCCTCCACTTT.

The chain links TRBV27 to TRBJ2-1; 10 positions match TRBD2. The CDR3 consists of 16 residues. Germline V gene lookup returns CDR1 MNHEY and CDR2 SMNVEV (reference sequence). The V and J ends lost 4 bases and 3 bases, in that order; junction bases with no gene match: 6. CDR3 DNA: TGTGCCAGCAGTTCAAGGACTAGCGGAGACTACAATGAGCAGTTCTTC. This translates into CASSSRTSGDYNEQFF.

This clone was found once. The rearrangement joins TRBV6-5 to TRBJ1-3, with D possibly TRBD1 on 5 matching bases. This CDR3 has 15 amino acids. Germline loops: CDR1 MNHEY, CDR2 SVGAGI. V gave up 2 bases and J gave up 0 bases, with 8 bases separating them. CDR3 sequence: CASSYDRFSGNTIYF. CDR3 nucleotide sequence: TGTGCCAGCAGTTACGACAGATTCTCTGGAAACACCATATATTTT.

The chain is built from TRBV9 and TRBJ2-3, with TRBD2 matching 14 bases. There are 17 residues in the CDR3. Germline V gene sequence: CDR1 SGDLS, CDR2 YYNGEE. With 4 bases clipped from V and 5 bases from J, the junction kept 9 bases outside the gene matches. CDR3 DNA: TGTGCCAGCAGCCATCGGACTAGCGGGGGGCCACTAGATACGCAGTATTTT. Translating it yields CASSHRTSGGPLDTQYF. The whole variable domain, filled in from reference TRBV9 and TRBJ2-3, reads DSGVTQTPKHLITATGQRVTLRCSPRSGDLSVYWYQQSLDQGLQFLIQYYNGEERAKGNILERFSAQQFPDLHSELNLSSLELGDSALYFCASSHRTSGGPLDTQYFGPGTRLTVL.

The genes are TRBV7-2 and TRBJ2-5; 7 positions match TRBD2. Germline values: CDR1 SGHTA, CDR2 FQGNSA. The ends lost 1 base at V and 2 bases at J; junction bases unmatched: 7. The CDR3 sequence is 16 residues long. The CDR3, as DNA: TGTGCCAGCAGCTTAGTGGGAGGGAGGGCTCAAGAGACCCAGTACTTC. Amino acids: CASSLVGGRAQETQYF.

This clone has a handful of counts. This chain joins TRBV15 and TRBJ2-2, with D tentatively TRBD1 (7 bases). From germline, CDR1 is LNHNV and CDR2 YYDKDF (reference sequence). Trimming stripped 1 base from V and 3 bases from J, with 15 bases between. The CDR3 totals 17 residues. CDR3 loop: CATSRGLGDSDTGELFF. CDR3 coding DNA: TGTGCCACCAGCAGAGGACTAGGGGACAGCGACACCGGGGAGCTGTTTTTT.

In this sample, this clone turned up once. The chain is built from TRBV11-2 and TRBJ2-5; TRBD1 is a possible D gene (7 bases). Trimming shortened V by 5 bases and J by 3 bases, and 19 bases separated the two germline ends. The CDR3 is 16 amino acids. The germline gives CDR1 SGHAT, CDR2 FQNNGV. The CDR3 DNA is TGTGCCAGCAGCCGCGGGATGGCAGGGGGAAAAGAGACCCAGTACTTC. Amino acid sequence: CASSRGMAGGKETQYF.

V gene TRBV27 combines with J gene TRBJ2-7; tentatively, D is TRBD2 (6 bases). Deletions cut 1 base from V and 3 bases from J, with 10 bases between. Germline V CDR1 and CDR2: MNHEY, SMNVEV (reference sequence). There are 14 residues in the CDR3. Here the CDR3 DNA reads TGTGCCAGCAGTTTATGGAGGGGAGGCTACGAGCAGTACTTC. The encoded protein is CASSLWRGGYEQYF.

This clone was counted between two and nine times. CDR3 in amino acids: CASSYSTGNTEAFF. CDR3 nucleotides: TGTGCCAGCAGTTACTCGACGGGGAACACTGAAGCTTTCTTT. V usage is TRBV6-6 and J usage is TRBJ1-1; D call uncertain. Germline V gene lookup returns CDR1 MNHNY and CDR2 SVGAGI (reference sequence). The V end lost 0 bases, the J end lost 1 base, and 6 bases lay between the germline ends. This CDR3 contains 14 residues.

The V call is TRBV19, the J call TRBJ2-7; a weak D match, TRBD2 (6 bases). The CDR3 loop spans 15 amino acids. Germline lookup yields CDR1 LNHDA and CDR2 SQIVND (reference sequence). V lost 9 bases and J lost 5, with 23 bases in between. The CDR3 nucleotides are TGTGCCAGCAAAAGGGACGTGGCGGAGGGCCACGAGCAGTACTTC. Translating gives CASKRDVAEGHEQYF.

The chain combines TRBV5-1 with TRBJ2-6, with unresolved D. V was pared by 5 bases and J by 0 bases, with 6 bases between. The germline gives CDR1 SGHRS, CDR2 YFSETQ. The CDR3 runs 14 residues. Here the CDR3 reads CASRQSSGANVLTF. Here the CDR3 DNA reads TGCGCCAGCAGACAGAGCTCTGGGGCCAACGTCCTGACTTTC.

As regards this clone: A much larger clone is a single base away; this may be a read error. The V and J genes are TRBV7-9 and TRBJ1-4; D not certain. The CDR3 covers 14 residues. V dropped 2 bases and J dropped 0 bases, with 4 bases sitting between them. In germline, CDR1 is SEHNR, CDR2 FQNEAQ (reference sequence). In DNA, the CDR3 is TGTGCCAGCAGCTTATCTGCAACTAATGAAAAACTGTTTTTT. It yields the protein CASSLSATNEKLFF.

This clone came up a few times. The rearrangement joins TRBV19 to TRBJ1-1, with TRBD1 identical over 7 bases. CDR1 and CDR2 (germline): LNHDA, SQIVND (reference sequence). Trimming took 0 bases from V and 3 from J; bases not matched to a gene: 4. The CDR3 covers 15 residues. The CDR3 coding sequence is TGTGCCAGTAGTATAGATCTGGGACAGTACACTGAAGCTTTCTTT. Encoded protein: CASSIDLGQYTEAFF.

This chain's CDR3 is CASSQDQGNYGYTF. The CDR3 coding sequence is TGTGCCAGCAGCCAAGACCAGGGGAACTATGGCTACACCTTC. The chain links TRBV14 to TRBJ1-2; D may be TRBD1 (6 bases). The V gene lost 0 bases and the J gene lost 2 bases, with 7 bases spanning the gap. CDR1 SGHDN and CDR2 FVKESK come from the germline V gene. The CDR3 length is 14 residues.

This chain uses TRBV7-9 with TRBJ2-4; D may be TRBD1 (5 bases). Trimming pared 4 bases from V and 1 base from J, leaving 14 bases between. Germline CDR1 SEHNR, CDR2 FQNEAQ (reference sequence). CDR3 length: 16 amino acids. The CDR3 nucleotides read TGTGCCAGCAGCTGGGGCTGGGGTCTGGCCAAAAACATTCAGTACTTC. Amino acids: CASSWGWGLAKNIQYF.

The genes are TRBV15 and TRBJ2-7, with 9 positions matching TRBD1. Germline V gene data show CDR1 as LNHNV and CDR2 as YYDKDF (reference sequence). The CDR3 totals 18 residues. V trimming: 0 bases; J trimming: 3 bases; junction bases outside the gene matches: 12. CDR3 residues: CATSREGTGHLEIYEQYF. The CDR3 nucleotides read TGTGCCACCAGCAGAGAGGGGACAGGGCATCTAGAAATCTACGAGCAGTACTTC.

The chain is built from TRBV29-1 and TRBJ1-2, with TRBD1 matching over 7 bases. From germline, CDR1 is SQVTM and CDR2 ANQGSEA. The CDR3 totals 11 residues. The trim removed 6 bases at V and 7 bases at J, leaving 5 bases unmatched. This CDR3 reads CSVQQGPGYTF. The CDR3 nucleotides are TGCAGCGTACAACAGGGGCCTGGCTACACCTTC.

The chain is built from TRBV30 and TRBJ2-2; 9 bases are shared with TRBD1. In germline, CDR1 is GTSNPN, CDR2 SVGIG (reference sequence). The J segment lost 0 bases and the V segment lost 3 bases, leaving 5 bases of the junction unmatched. CDR3 size: 16 residues. Written as DNA, the CDR3 is TGTGCCTGGAGAATCACAGGGGGCGCGAACACCGGGGAGCTGTTTTTT. Translated: CAWRITGGANTGELFF.

J is TRBJ2-1 and V is TRBV6-2 or TRBV6-3, with 8 bases aligning to TRBD1. Unmatched junction bases numbered 7, after V lost 6 bases and J lost 3 bases. The CDR3 has 15 residues. The germline CDR1 and CDR2 sequences are MNHEY and SVGEGT. In nucleotides, the CDR3 is TGTGCCAGCAGCAACGACAGGGGCCTCTACAATGAGCAGTTCTTC. Translating gives CASSNDRGLYNEQFF.

The CDR3 DNA follows: TGCGCCAGCAGTGCGGGGGGCTATGGCTACACCTTC. This codes for CASSAGGYGYTF. The rearrangement uses TRBV10-2 and TRBJ1-2; D is possibly TRBD1 (5 bases). This CDR3 is built from 12 residues. CDR1 WSHSY and CDR2 SAAADI come from the germline V gene. The V gene lost 4 bases and the J gene lost 4 bases, with 7 bases spanning the gap.

The V and J genes are TRBV4-1 and TRBJ2-1; 9 bases map to TRBD2. Per germline, CDR1 MGHRA and CDR2 YSYEKL. V lost 4 bases to trimming and J lost 2 bases; unmatched junction nucleotides: 9. CDR3 size: 17 residues. DNA of the CDR3: TGCGCCAGCAGCCCCTCTGGGGCGGGGGGGCCCTACAATGAGCAGTTCTTC. Translation gives CASSPSGAGGPYNEQFF.

The chain carries TRBV3-1 (or the pseudogene TRBV3-2) and TRBJ2-2, with D uncertain. CDR1 and CDR2 (germline): LGHDT, YNNKEL (reference sequence). V was pared by 7 bases and J by 7 bases, with 16 bases between. The CDR3 is 14 amino acids. The DNA for the CDR3 is TGTGCCAGCACCCACCAAGCAGCGATCGGGGAGCTGTTTTTT. As protein: CASTHQAAIGELFF.

The chain carries TRBV4-1 and TRBJ1-1; tentative D call: TRBD1 (6 bases). Trimming left V 3 bases short and J 6 bases short, with 11 bases between. The length of the CDR3 is 13 residues. CDR1 and CDR2 from the germline V gene are MGHRA and YSYEKL. Here the CDR3 DNA reads TGCGCCAGCAGCCATAGGGGGGGAGCTGAAGCTTTCTTT. This translates into CASSHRGGAEAFF.

V usage is TRBV30 and J usage is TRBJ2-2; 8 positions match TRBD2. After removal of 4 bases from V and 4 bases from J, the junction contained 2 bases not matched to a gene. The CDR3 extends over 13 amino acids. Germline-derived CDR1 and CDR2 are GTSNPN and SVGIG (reference sequence). CDR3 sequence reads: CAWTAGGTGELFF. The CDR3 DNA reads TGTGCCTGGACGGCGGGGGGCACCGGGGAGCTGTTTTTT.

The V call is TRBV15, the J call TRBJ2-2; 8 nucleotides agree with TRBD2. Germline CDR1 reads LNHNV; CDR2 reads YYDKDF (reference sequence). The CDR3 loop spans 15 amino acids. Trimming cost V 3 bases and J 5 bases; bases outside gene matches: 5. The CDR3 nucleotides are TGTGCCACCAGCAGCCGGGGGGGCCAAACCGGGGAGCTGTTTTTT. This translates into CATSSRGGQTGELFF.

The chain uses TRBV6-5 and TRBJ2-1; no clear D gene. Germline values: CDR1 MNHEY, CDR2 SVGAGI. This CDR3 region has 13 residues. Trimming stripped 7 bases from V and 0 bases from J, with 7 bases between. The CDR3 loop reads CASTWSSYNEQFF. CDR3 DNA sequence: TGTGCCAGCACCTGGAGCTCCTACAATGAGCAGTTCTTC.

The chain is built from TRBV18 and TRBJ2-5; 7 bases map to TRBD1. Germline V gene sequence: CDR1 KGHSH, CDR2 LQKENI. V lost 3 bases to trimming and J lost 0 bases; unmatched junction nucleotides: 7. This CDR3 spans 16 amino acids. In nucleotides, the CDR3 is TGTGCCAGCTCACCGGGGGCACAGGGGTACCAAGAGACCCAGTACTTC. Its protein product is CASSPGAQGYQETQYF.

J is TRBJ2-5 and V is TRBV29-1; 8 nucleotides match TRBD1. Trimming took 7 bases from V and 5 from J; bases not matched to a gene: 9. Germline V gene sequence: CDR1 SQVTM, CDR2 ANQGSEA. This CDR3 contains 13 residues. CDR3 DNA: TGCAGCGGGGAGACAGGGGCTGGCGAGACCCAGTACTTC. The encoded protein is CSGETGAGETQYF.